This TCR beta chain was documented in a study of blood T cells in healthy people across ages. General study results and limits: The donors' CMV status was not determined, possibly confounding changes in expanded clonotypes.

This clonotype appeared a few times. The target antigen is unknown. V was clipped by 4 bases and J by 1 base; unmatched bases: 4. The CDR3 is 15 residues long. Germline CDR1 MGHRA, CDR2 YSYEKL. Then a second PCR, running roughly 7 to 11 cycles, was carried out with a sample-barcoded 5' primer and a J-beta primer mix. TCRdb independently ran MiXCR on the 5' RACE reads; one entry per CDR3 protein. The sample has 600,000 to 1,000,000 distinct CDR3 sequences, 20% to 30% seen once; the top ten hold 3% to 4%. The same specimen was also included in a second study, on T cells of mothers and their children. That source reports: The study sampled three healthy Caucasian mothers and their six children. From each mother came over 8 million TCR beta CDR3 reads, and from each child came 3 million to 3.5 million. The authors identified no persistent microchimeric T cell clones.

The TCR was taken from a boy younger than 18 in good health. Input material: blood. The J gene is TRBJ1-5, the V gene TRBV4-1; 7 nucleotides line up with TRBD1. This CDR3 reads CASSLLTGSNQPQHF. The CDR3 DNA reads as TGCGCCAGCAGCCTTTTGACAGGGAGCAATCAGCCCCAGCATTTT.